Detailed here is one TCR beta chain. The CDR3 consists of 16 residues. The germline V gene encodes CDR1 SNHLY and CDR2 FYNNEI. V shed 3 bases and J 0 bases; nucleotides not matched to a gene: 5. The source of the sample is a study of T-cell memory formation after mild COVID-19. TCRdb reanalysed the 5' RACE reads using MiXCR and keeps one entry per CDR3 protein. The table lists some 410,000 distinct CDR3 sequences, under 25% of them singletons. The chain links TRBV2 to TRBJ2-1; 7 bases are a match to TRBD2. This clonotype was sampled from an adult woman who had mild COVID-19 (a few samples of this study predate the infection). Cell type and time point are not known. The sample comprised PBMCs or a T cell subset sorted from them (not recorded which). CDR3 protein: CASSDPTSASYNEQFF. CDR3 DNA sequence: TGTGCCAGCAGTGATCCAACTAGCGCCTCCTACAATGAGCAGTTCTTC.